This T cell receptor (beta chain) was profiled in a study of vaccination effects on CD4 cells after COVID-19. Study information: At 16 days and at one week before vaccination, samples were given by two convalescent patients. The study's findings and limits: Clones arising from infection and from vaccination showed marked clonal contraction late after vaccination. The authors studied few convalescent patients and collected no early post-infection timepoints.

Profiled with immunoSEQ multiplex PCR; TCRdb holds only in-frame clones, not every one. In the table there are nearly 45,000 clones, roughly four fifths of which are singletons. Sequencing was preceded by expansion of antigen-specific CD4+ T cells with viral peptide pools in the ViraFEST assay. Subsequent to less than 13 days of culture, CD4+ T cells were isolated. The person was diagnosed with PCR-confirmed SARS-CoV-2 infection between March and December 2020. Wells containing a few million PBMC each were cultured with 9 to 10 IU/ml IL-2 and about 10 ug/ml peptides. In regard to this clone: Its antigen remains unknown. The junction does not match germline at one end; this may be a read error.

The CDR3 loop spans 13 amino acids. Per germline, CDR1 SEHNR and CDR2 FQNEAQ (reference sequence). The chain couples TRBV7-9 to TRBJ2-1, with D perhaps matching TRBD2 (6 bases). The sequenced sample was CD4+ T cells from PBMCs cultured with a peptide pool, obtained before COVID-19 vaccination. This TCR derives from a human donor who had a prior SARS-CoV-2 infection. CDR3 sequence: CASHRDSHNEQFF. The DNA for the CDR3 is TGTGCCAGCCACCGGGACTCCCACAATGAGCAGTTCTTC.